This passage covers 32 T cell receptor beta chains from one sample sequenced in a study of cytomegalovirus exposure and HLA in healthy donors. With 60 Vbeta and 13 Jbeta primers, the PCR was carried out. Clones were read by immunoSEQ multiplex PCR, and TCRdb kept only the in-frame ones, dropping some. The data hold roughly 140,000 clones, with approximately 80% observed a single time. Sequences were obtained from PBMCs. The receptors here all came from a woman in her late teens or twenties in good health and CMV-seropositive.

J is TRBJ1-2 and V is TRBV6-1; unclear D gene. Trimming left V 2 bases short and J 0 bases short, with 7 bases between. CDR1 is MNHNS and CDR2 is SASEGT in the germline V gene. The CDR3 covers 14 residues. CDR3 coding DNA: TGTGCCAGCAGTGAAACCAGGACTAACTATGGCTACACCTTC. Its protein product is CASSETRTNYGYTF.

V is TRBV19 and J is TRBJ1-5, with 9 bases fitting TRBD1. The junction had 7 bases not matched to a gene; V was cut back by 3 bases and J by 7 bases. Germline CDR1 and CDR2: LNHDA and SQIVND (reference sequence). This CDR3 has 15 residues. CDR3 sequence (DNA): TGTGCCAGTAGTATTTACGACAGGGGGGGCCAGCCCCAGCATTTT. Translated: CASSIYDRGGQPQHF.

The V and J genes are TRBV5-1 and TRBJ1-6; D is undetermined. Germline V gives CDR1 SGHRS, CDR2 YFSETQ. CDR3 size: 13 residues. Trimming removed 4 bases at V and 5 bases at J, with 7 bases between. This CDR3 reads CASSLPDNSPLHF. Written as DNA, the CDR3 is TGCGCCAGCAGCCTACCTGATAATTCACCCCTCCACTTT. The full variable domain, with the rest looked up from reference TRBV5-1 and TRBJ1-6, is KAGVTQTPRYLIKTRGQQVTLSCSPISGHRSVSWYQQTPGQGLQFLFEYFSETQRNKGNFPGRFSGRQFSNSRSEMNVSTLELGDSALYLCASSLPDNSPLHFGNGTRLTVT.

The chain employs TRBV6-6 and TRBJ1-2, with 9 bases aligning to TRBD1. With V trimmed by 0 bases and J by 4 bases, 3 bases remained unmatched. Per germline, CDR1 MNHNY and CDR2 SVGAGI (reference sequence). The CDR3 runs to 15 residues. CDR3 sequence reads: CASSYSGQGGYGYTF. For the CDR3, the DNA is TGTGCCAGCAGTTACTCGGGACAGGGAGGCTATGGCTACACCTTC.

For this clone: At one end, the junction sequence differs from germline, possibly due to a read error. The V call is TRBV11-2, the J call TRBJ2-7; D remains unclear. The CDR3 is 11 residues long. Germline CDR1 SGHAT, CDR2 FQNNGV. In nucleotides, the CDR3 is TGTGCCAGCAGCTCCAACTACGGGCAGTACTTC. As protein: CASSSNYGQYF.

The chain recombines TRBV6-5 with TRBJ2-6, with a possible D match to TRBD1 (6 bases). There are 15 residues in the CDR3. Trimming took 5 bases from V and 6 from J, leaving 14 bases between them. Germline loops: CDR1 MNHEY, CDR2 SVGAGI. CDR3 DNA: TGTGCCAGCAGTCCACAGGGCATGGTGGCCAACGTCCTGACTTTC. Protein sequence: CASSPQGMVANVLTF.

The chain employs TRBV18 and TRBJ1-5; a weak D match, TRBD1 (6 bases). The CDR3 covers 15 residues. Germline V gene sequence: CDR1 KGHSH, CDR2 LQKENI. The V end was cut by 4 bases, the J end by 2 bases, with 12 bases between. In DNA form, the CDR3 reads TGTGCCAGCTCACAAAATCGACAGGGCAATCAGCCCCAGCATTTT. Amino acids: CASSQNRQGNQPQHF.

The chain has TRBV9 and TRBJ1-6; D ambiguous. V was clipped by 0 bases and J by 7 bases, with 11 bases between them. The CDR3 sequence is 15 residues long. Germline loops: CDR1 SGDLS, CDR2 YYNGEE. Written as DNA, the CDR3 is TGTGCCAGCAGCGTAGCGGAGGGTCTGAATTCACCCCTCCACTTT. Protein product: CASSVAEGLNSPLHF.

The V gene is TRBV10-3, the J gene TRBJ2-7; possible D gene TRBD1, 6 bases. This CDR3 spans 12 amino acids. Germline V lookup: CDR1 ENHRY, CDR2 SYGVKD. Trimming removed 10 bases from V and 0 bases from J, with 10 bases in between. CDR3: CATGQLSYEQYF. The CDR3 region has the DNA TGTGCCACAGGACAGCTCTCCTACGAGCAGTACTTC.

This clone has just a few counts. The chain links TRBV9 to TRBJ1-2, with 9 bases aligning to TRBD1. This CDR3 has 12 amino acids. The ends lost 4 bases at V and 9 bases at J; junction bases unmatched: 4. Germline V gene lookup returns CDR1 SGDLS and CDR2 YYNGEE. The CDR3 bases are TGTGCCAGCAGCCCGGGACAGGGTAGCTACACCTTC. Amino acid sequence: CASSPGQGSYTF.

This clone was picked up one time. The CDR3 spells CASTPGTALSGELFF. CDR3 DNA sequence: TGTGCCAGTACCCCCGGGACAGCTCTTTCCGGGGAGCTGTTTTTT. This chain joins TRBV27 and TRBJ2-2, with 7 positions matching TRBD1. Per germline, CDR1 MNHEY and CDR2 SMNVEV (reference sequence). V lost 9 bases and J lost 6; bases outside the gene matches: 13. The CDR3 spans 15 residues.

The chain links TRBV14 to TRBJ1-2, with D tentatively TRBD1 (5 bases). Trimming cost V 3 bases and J 5 bases, with 25 bases left between them. This CDR3 has 18 amino acids. CDR1 is SGHDN and CDR2 is FVKESK in the germline V gene. CDR3 bases: TGTGCCAGCAGCCATCTGGGGGGACCCCCATCCATCCTTTATGGCTACACCTTC. It encodes CASSHLGGPPSILYGYTF.

This chain connects TRBV6-6 to TRBJ2-6, with a weak D call TRBD2 (6 bases). With 4 bases removed from V and 0 bases from J, the gap between germline ends came to 7 bases. Germline V gene data show CDR1 as MNHNY and CDR2 as SVGAGI (reference sequence). This CDR3 region has 15 residues. In nucleotides, the CDR3 is TGTGCCAGCAGTTCGGGACTCTCTGGGGCCAACGTCCTGACTTTC. It yields the protein CASSSGLSGANVLTF.

The V call is TRBV7-2, the J call TRBJ1-4; maybe TRBD1 (5 bases). Germline V CDR1 and CDR2: SGHTA, FQGNSA. Trimming shortened V by 3 bases and J by 8 bases, and 16 bases separated the two germline ends. The CDR3 totals 15 residues. Here the CDR3 reads CASSLGLGGREKLFF. Here the CDR3 DNA reads TGTGCCAGCAGCTTGGGGCTGGGGGGAAGGGAAAAACTGTTTTTT. The full variable domain, completed using reference TRBV7-2 and TRBJ1-4, is GAGVSQSPSNKVTEKGKDVELRCDPISGHTALYWYRQSLGQGLEFLIYFQGNSAPDKSGLPSDRFSAERTGGSVSTLTIQRTQQEDSAVYLCASSLGLGGREKLFFGSGTQLSVL.

The rearrangement links TRBV25-1 to TRBJ2-3; 10 bases line up with TRBD2. The germline gives CDR1 MGHDK, CDR2 SYGVNS. V gave up 4 bases and J gave up 0 bases; unmatched junction bases: 1. The CDR3 runs to 15 residues. The CDR3: CASSVTSGSTDTQYF. CDR3 coding DNA: TGTGCCAGCAGTGTGACTAGCGGGAGCACAGATACGCAGTATTTT. Looking up the rest from reference TRBV25-1 and TRBJ2-3 gives the full variable domain: EADIYQTPRYLVIGTGKKITLECSQTMGHDKMYWYQQDPGMELHLIHYSYGVNSTEKGDLSSESTVSRIRTEHFPLTLESARPSHTSQYLCASSVTSGSTDTQYFGPGTRLTVL.

The genes are TRBV19 and TRBJ2-1; 8 bases are a match to TRBD1. V gave up 9 bases and J gave up 15 bases; unmatched junction bases: 7. This CDR3 contains 10 residues. Germline lookup yields CDR1 LNHDA and CDR2 SQIVND (reference sequence). The CDR3 sequence is CASGTGGSFF. Written as DNA, the CDR3 is TGTGCCAGCGGGACAGGCGGATCGTTCTTC.

The chain is built from TRBV12-5 and TRBJ2-2; D unresolved. The CDR3 has 16 residues. Looked up from germline, CDR1 is LGHNT and CDR2 is FRNRAP. V lost 0 bases and J 8 bases, leaving 16 bases between the germline ends. DNA for the CDR3: TGTGCTAGTGGTTTGGTTGCTCCGCAAATCAGGGGGGAGCTGTTTTTT. Residues: CASGLVAPQIRGELFF.

The chain links TRBV27 to TRBJ1-1; D call uncertain. Trimming took 3 bases from V and 4 from J, leaving 15 bases between them. The CDR3 has 15 residues. Germline values: CDR1 MNHEY, CDR2 SMNVEV (reference sequence). The CDR3 protein is CASSFYGGEGTEAFF. The CDR3 DNA is TGTGCCAGCAGTTTCTATGGTGGGGAGGGCACTGAAGCTTTCTTT.

The gene calls are TRBV5-1 and TRBJ2-1; TRBD2 matches at 11 bases. Germline-derived CDR1 and CDR2 are SGHRS and YFSETQ. The V segment lost 1 base and the J segment 4 bases; nucleotides outside the gene matches: 4. The CDR3 extends over 16 amino acids. In DNA form, the CDR3 reads TGCGCCAGCAGCTTGACTAGCGGGGGATTGTACAATGAGCAGTTCTTC. It specifies CASSLTSGGLYNEQFF. Full variable domain (rest looked up from reference TRBV5-1 and TRBJ2-1): KAGVTQTPRYLIKTRGQQVTLSCSPISGHRSVSWYQQTPGQGLQFLFEYFSETQRNKGNFPGRFSGRQFSNSRSEMNVSTLELGDSALYLCASSLTSGGLYNEQFFGPGTRLTVL.

In DNA, the CDR3 is TGTGCCAGCAGCTTGAGGGGGGGACAAGAGACCCAGTACTTC. Translation: CASSLRGGQETQYF. The V and J genes are TRBV5-4 and TRBJ2-5; D might be TRBD2 (7 bases). V gave up 1 base and J gave up 2 bases, with 9 bases separating them. Germline CDR1 reads SGHNT; CDR2 reads YYREEE (reference sequence). The CDR3 sequence is 14 residues long.

The V and J genes are TRBV7-9 and TRBJ2-2; tentatively, D is TRBD1 (5 bases). V was pared by 4 bases and J by 7 bases, with 13 bases between. Germline V gene lookup returns CDR1 SEHNR and CDR2 FQNEAQ (reference sequence). The CDR3 consists of 14 residues. In DNA, the CDR3 is TGTGCCAGCAGCTCGCAAAGGGGTGGCGGGGAGCTGTTTTTT. This gives the protein CASSSQRGGGELFF.

This chain joins TRBV6-1 and TRBJ1-3; D not certain. The CDR3 loop spans 15 amino acids. V lost 0 bases, J lost 0 bases, and 6 bases lay in between. The germline V gene has CDR1 MNHNS and CDR2 SASEGT. The DNA of the CDR3 is TGTGCCAGCAGTGAAGCTGCAGACTCTGGAAACACCATATATTTT. This translates into CASSEAADSGNTIYF.

The gene calls are TRBV10-3 and TRBJ2-3; 12 nucleotides line up with TRBD2. The CDR3 has 14 amino acids. V gave up 6 bases and J gave up 5 bases; unmatched junction bases: 3. Germline CDR1 and CDR2: ENHRY and SYGVKD. The CDR3 DNA follows: TGTGCCATCAGAGGACTAGCGGGGATAGATACGCAGTATTTT. Amino acid sequence: CAIRGLAGIDTQYF.

The V gene is TRBV6-4, the J gene TRBJ2-3, with 7 bases matching TRBD1. This CDR3 region has 14 residues. Germline values: CDR1 MRHNA, CDR2 SNTAGT. With V trimmed by 3 bases and J by 4 bases, 4 bases remained unmatched. This chain's CDR3 is CASSEGQVSDTQYF. As DNA, the CDR3 is TGTGCCAGCAGTGAAGGACAGGTATCAGATACGCAGTATTTT.

This clone showed up just a few times. J is TRBJ1-4 and V is TRBV5-4; D possibly corresponds to TRBD1 (5 bases). CDR3 length equals 14 residues. The V gene's germline CDR1 is SGHNT and CDR2 YYREEE (reference sequence). Trimming removed 1 base from V and 8 bases from J, with 12 bases in between. The CDR3 here is CASSLFRDREKLFF. The CDR3 coding sequence is TGTGCCAGCAGCTTGTTCAGGGATCGGGAAAAACTGTTTTTT. The entire variable domain, with the rest obtained from reference TRBV5-4 and TRBJ1-4, is as follows: ETGVTQSPTHLIKTRGQQVTLRCSSQSGHNTVSWYQQALGQGPQFIFQYYREEENGRGNFPPRFSGLQFPNYSSELNVNALELDDSALYLCASSLFRDREKLFFGSGTQLSVL.

V gene TRBV29-1 combines with J gene TRBJ2-7; 9 bases agree with TRBD2. The CDR3 has 13 residues. V was pared by 0 bases and J by 10 bases, with 7 bases of the junction left unmatched. Germline assignment: CDR1 SQVTM and CDR2 ANQGSEA. The CDR3, as DNA: TGCAGCGTTGAAGATCCGGTAGCGGGGGACCAGTACTTC. It translates to CSVEDPVAGDQYF.

On this clone: Here the CDR3 omits its conserved ending phenylalanine or tryptophan, so a read error is the likely source. J is TRBJ1-2 and V is TRBV28, with D perhaps TRBD1 (6 bases). V was clipped by 1 base and J by 4 bases, with 7 bases between them. CDR3 length: 13 amino acids. Germline-derived CDR1 and CDR2 are MDHEN and SYDVKM. CDR3 residues: CASSLLGGYGYTL. CDR3 coding DNA: TGTGCCAGCAGTTTATTAGGGGGCTATGGCTACACCCTC.

This clone was counted between two and nine times. The junction does not match germline at one end; this may be a read error. V is TRBV29-1 and J is TRBJ2-3; D is perhaps TRBD1 (7 bases). Germline V gives CDR1 SQVTM, CDR2 ANQGSEA. The CDR3 is 12 amino acids. For the CDR3, the DNA is TGCAGCGCCATAGGCAAGGGACTCCAGGGGGATTTT. Protein: CSAIGKGLQGDF.

The chain uses TRBV6-1 and TRBJ1-2, with D unclear. The CDR3 length is 13 residues. Germline loops: CDR1 MNHNS, CDR2 SASEGT. V was clipped by 0 bases and J by 3 bases, with 5 bases between them. CDR3 residues: CASSEARDYGYTF. The CDR3 DNA reads as TGTGCCAGCAGTGAAGCCCGGGACTATGGCTACACCTTC.

The rearrangement joins TRBV7-6 to TRBJ1-2; the match to TRBD1 covers 8 bases. This CDR3 is built from 14 residues. V was clipped by 4 bases and J by 2 bases; unmatched bases: 3. CDR1 is SGHVS, CDR2 FNYEAQ, per germline. CDR3 in amino acids: CASSSRTGNYGYTF. The DNA for the CDR3 is TGTGCCAGCAGCTCGAGGACAGGGAACTATGGCTACACCTTC.

The J gene is TRBJ2-2, the V gene TRBV4-3; 9 positions agree with TRBD2. Trimming took 4 bases from V and 6 from J; bases not matched to a gene: 12. In germline, CDR1 is LGHNA, CDR2 YSLEER. The CDR3 is made up of 17 amino acids. The CDR3 DNA follows: TGCGCCAGCAGCCCGAGGGCGGCGGGGGGGCCCCCCGGGGAGCTGTTTTTT. As protein: CASSPRAAGGPPGELFF.

The rearrangement uses TRBV28 and TRBJ2-7; 12 nucleotides line up with TRBD1. This CDR3 is 14 amino acids long. Germline lookup yields CDR1 MDHEN and CDR2 SYDVKM. The ends lost 6 bases at V and 7 bases at J; junction bases unmatched: 7. The CDR3 protein is CASRQGQGAGEQYF. The CDR3 bases are TGTGCCAGCAGACAGGGACAGGGGGCGGGAGAGCAGTACTTC.